The 9 T cell receptor beta chains reported below all come from one sample, sequenced in a study of molecular identifiers for immune sequencing clone quantification. TCRdb fed the PCR reads into MiXCR, producing one record per CDR3 protein. The sample has 460,000 or so distinct CDR3 sequences, over 20% seen once. The sequenced material came from naive CD8+ T cells from blood, with Jurkat cell RNA spiked in. The subset here: FACS-sorted CD8+CD4-CCR7+CD45RA+ naive T cells. The receptor set was obtained from a human donor in good health. Some libraries in this study had Jurkat cell RNA spiked in.

Details on this clonotype: One end of the junction varies from germline; a read error may be responsible. This chain connects TRBV5-1 to TRBJ1-1; D ambiguous. CDR3 length equals 13 residues. CDR1 and CDR2 from the germline V gene are SGHRS and YFSETQ. This CDR3 reads CASSLAVNTAAFF. The DNA for the CDR3 is TGCGCCAGCAGCTTAGCGGTGAACACTGCAGCTTTCTTT.

Of note for this clonotype: One end of the junction fails to match germline, which may point to a read error. CDR3 nucleotide sequence: TGTGCCAGTAGTATAGATCCTGACGAGCAGTGCTTC. It encodes CASSIDPDEQCF. The V call is TRBV19, the J call TRBJ2-7; unclear D gene. The CDR3 has 12 residues. CDR1 and CDR2 (germline): LNHDA, SQIVND (reference sequence).

This clonotype was seen ten or more times. The CDR3 spells CASSLAAGDRPYGYTF. In DNA, the CDR3 is TGTGCCAGCAGCTTAGCCGCTGGGGACAGGCCGTATGGCTACACCTTC. The gene calls are TRBV7-6 and TRBJ1-2; 8 bases match TRBD1. The germline CDR1 and CDR2 sequences are SGHVS and FNYEAQ. V shed 0 bases, J shed 5 bases, and the junction held 8 bases outside the gene matches. The length of the CDR3 is 16 residues.

The chain combines TRBV6-2 or TRBV6-3 with TRBJ1-1; D not certain. The CDR3 consists of 14 residues. V lost 2 bases to trimming and J lost 4 bases, with 11 bases between them. CDR1 is MNHEY and CDR2 is SVGEGT in the germline V gene. The CDR3 loop reads CASSYGSGITEAFF. CDR3 DNA: TGTGCCAGCAGTTACGGATCCGGAATCACTGAAGCTTTCTTT.

This clonotype showed up just a few times. The rearrangement joins TRBV20-1 to TRBJ2-5, with D hard to call. CDR1 DFQATT and CDR2 SNEGSKA come from the germline V gene (reference sequence). This CDR3 contains 15 residues. V lost 6 bases and J 5 bases, leaving 22 bases between the germline ends. Here the CDR3 reads CSADLPPEGLETQYF. CDR3 coding DNA: TGCAGTGCCGATCTCCCCCCGGAAGGGTTGGAGACCCAGTACTTC.

This clonotype has ten or more counts. The rearrangement joins TRBV5-1 to TRBJ1-1; 9 nucleotides agree with TRBD1. CDR1 SGHRS and CDR2 YFSETQ come from the germline V gene. V was clipped by 1 base and J by 4 bases; unmatched bases: 2. The CDR3 has 14 residues. The CDR3, as DNA: TGCGCCAGCAGCTTGACAGGGGGCGTCACTGAAGCTTTCTTT. Protein: CASSLTGGVTEAFF.

This clonotype was counted at least ten times. The genes are TRBV6-5 and TRBJ1-2; D remains ambiguous. CDR1 is MNHEY, CDR2 SVGAGI, per germline. The ends were cut back, 0 bases at V and 3 bases at J, with 5 bases in the middle. This CDR3 is 13 amino acids long. The CDR3, as DNA: TGTGCCAGCAGTTACTCTGACGACTATGGCTACACCTTC. It codes for CASSYSDDYGYTF.

As for this clonotype: The junction differs from germline at one of its ends, possibly a read error. The chain couples TRBV14 to TRBJ2-1; TRBD2 aligns across 9 bases. CDR1 and CDR2 (germline): SGHDN, FVKESK. This CDR3 comprises 14 residues. The DNA for the CDR3 is TGTGCCGGCAGCCACTGGACTAGCGTCAATGAGCAGTTCTTC. Its protein is CAGSHWTSVNEQFF.

This clonotype has at least ten counts. The chain carries TRBV7-9 and TRBJ2-7; D uncertain. Germline values: CDR1 SEHNR, CDR2 FQNEAQ (reference sequence). The CDR3 has 13 amino acids. The ends were cut back, 8 bases at V and 0 bases at J, with 11 bases in the middle. The CDR3 nucleotides read TGTGCCAGCGAGGCGGATCCCTCCTACGAGCAGTACTTC. Its translation is CASEADPSYEQYF.